The text below deals with one T cell receptor beta chain. Its specificity is unknown. The record originates from a study of shared clonotypes between healthy human individuals. Study overall: Every donor yielded three CD4 naive, three CD4 memory, two CD8 naive and one CD8 memory plate.

CD45RO-negative, CCR7-positively selected cells formed the naive CD8 fraction, excluding terminally differentiated effector memory CD45RA+ cells. Healthy adults negative for HIV, lacking recent acute infections or vaccinations, served as donors. CDR1 and CDR2 (germline): SGDLS, YYNGEE. Trimming removed 0 bases at V and 4 bases at J, with 10 bases between. This CDR3 region has 14 residues. Sequenced by immunoSEQ multiplex PCR; TCRdb stores in-frame clones only, minus some. The table includes a few million clones, 93% detected once. Regarding the study as a whole: In having few donors, the study represented limited genetic and exposure-history diversity. It was observed that roughly 5.4% of naive CD4 clonotypes were shared across a handful of donors.

This chain links TRBV9 with TRBJ1-2; no reliable D call. This receptor was taken from a man aged 18 to 29 in good health. Some clones in this sample may be carry-over from other donors' samples. Sequencing was performed on naive CD8+ T cells from PBMCs. CDR3 region: CASSVGPPGYGYTF. The CDR3 region has the DNA TGTGCCAGCAGCGTAGGGCCCCCCGGCTATGGCTACACCTTC. The full variable domain, in which reference TRBV9 and TRBJ1-2 provide the parts outside the CDR3, is DSGVTQTPKHLITATGQRVTLRCSPRSGDLSVYWYQQSLDQGLQFLIQYYNGEERAKGNILERFSAQQFPDLHSELNLSSLELGDSALYFCASSVGPPGYGYTFGSGTRLTVV.